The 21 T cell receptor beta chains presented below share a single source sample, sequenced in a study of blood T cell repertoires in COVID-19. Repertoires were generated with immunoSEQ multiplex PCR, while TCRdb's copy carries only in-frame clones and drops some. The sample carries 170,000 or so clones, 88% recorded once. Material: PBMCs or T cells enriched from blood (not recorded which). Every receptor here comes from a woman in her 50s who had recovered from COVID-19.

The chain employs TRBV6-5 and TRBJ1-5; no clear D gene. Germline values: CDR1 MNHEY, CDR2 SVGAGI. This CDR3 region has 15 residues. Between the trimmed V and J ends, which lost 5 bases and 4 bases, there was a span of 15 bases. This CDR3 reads CASSRVRSSNQPQHF. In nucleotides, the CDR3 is TGTGCCAGCAGTCGAGTCAGGTCCTCAAATCAGCCCCAGCATTTT.

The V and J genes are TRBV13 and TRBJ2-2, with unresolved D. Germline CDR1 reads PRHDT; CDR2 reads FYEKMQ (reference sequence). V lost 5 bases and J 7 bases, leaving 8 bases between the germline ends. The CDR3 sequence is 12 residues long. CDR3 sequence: CASSRVGGELFF. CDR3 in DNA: TGTGCCAGCAGCCGGGTCGGCGGGGAGCTGTTTTTT.

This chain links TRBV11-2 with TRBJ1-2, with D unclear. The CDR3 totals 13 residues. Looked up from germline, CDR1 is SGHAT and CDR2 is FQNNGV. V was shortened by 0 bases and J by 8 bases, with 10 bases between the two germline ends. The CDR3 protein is CASSLEYSAGYTF. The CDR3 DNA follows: TGTGCCAGCAGCTTAGAATACTCTGCAGGCTACACCTTC.

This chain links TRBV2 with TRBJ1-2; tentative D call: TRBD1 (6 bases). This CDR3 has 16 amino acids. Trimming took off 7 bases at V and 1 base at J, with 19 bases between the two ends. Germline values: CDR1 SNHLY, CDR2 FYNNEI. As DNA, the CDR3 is TGTGCCAGCACCCCGTACGGGGGGGGGCTTAACTATGGCTACACCTTC. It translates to CASTPYGGGLNYGYTF.

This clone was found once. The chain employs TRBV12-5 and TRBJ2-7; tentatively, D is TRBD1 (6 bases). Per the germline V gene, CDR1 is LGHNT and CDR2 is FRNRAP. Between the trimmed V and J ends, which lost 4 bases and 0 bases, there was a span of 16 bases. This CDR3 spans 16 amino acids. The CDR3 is CASGSNRQESSYEQYF. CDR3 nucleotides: TGTGCTAGTGGTTCGAATCGACAGGAAAGCTCCTACGAGCAGTACTTC.

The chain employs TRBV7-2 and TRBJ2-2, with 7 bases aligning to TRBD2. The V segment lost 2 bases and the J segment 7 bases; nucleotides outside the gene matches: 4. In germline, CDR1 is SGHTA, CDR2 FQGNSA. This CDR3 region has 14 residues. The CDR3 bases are TGTGCCAGCAGCTTAACGGGGGGAGGCGGGGAGCTGTTTTTT. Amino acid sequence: CASSLTGGGGELFF.

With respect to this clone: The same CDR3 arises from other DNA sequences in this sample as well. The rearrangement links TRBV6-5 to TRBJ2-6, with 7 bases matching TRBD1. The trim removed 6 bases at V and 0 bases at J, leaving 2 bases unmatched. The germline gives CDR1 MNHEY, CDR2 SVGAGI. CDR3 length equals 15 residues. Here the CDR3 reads CASSPGGSGANVLTF. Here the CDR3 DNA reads TGTGCCAGCAGCCCAGGGGGCTCTGGGGCCAACGTCCTGACTTTC.

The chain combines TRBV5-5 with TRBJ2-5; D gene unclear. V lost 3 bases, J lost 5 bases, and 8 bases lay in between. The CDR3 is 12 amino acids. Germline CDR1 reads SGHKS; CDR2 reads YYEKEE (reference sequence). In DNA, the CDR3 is TGTGCCAGCAGCTACGCCGGGGAGACCCAGTACTTC. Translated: CASSYAGETQYF.

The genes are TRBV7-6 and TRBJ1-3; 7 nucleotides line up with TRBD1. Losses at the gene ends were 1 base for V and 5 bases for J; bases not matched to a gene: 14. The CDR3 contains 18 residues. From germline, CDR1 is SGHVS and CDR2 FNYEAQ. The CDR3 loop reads CASSLGGGWTGHRNTIYF. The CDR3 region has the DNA TGTGCCAGCAGCTTAGGAGGGGGGTGGACAGGACACAGAAACACCATATATTTT.

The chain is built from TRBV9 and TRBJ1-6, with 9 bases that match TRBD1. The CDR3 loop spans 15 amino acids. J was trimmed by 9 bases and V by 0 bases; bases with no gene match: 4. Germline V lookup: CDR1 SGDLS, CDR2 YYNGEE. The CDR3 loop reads CASSVVGQGVSPLHF. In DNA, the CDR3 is TGTGCCAGCAGCGTAGTGGGACAGGGAGTTTCACCCCTCCACTTT.

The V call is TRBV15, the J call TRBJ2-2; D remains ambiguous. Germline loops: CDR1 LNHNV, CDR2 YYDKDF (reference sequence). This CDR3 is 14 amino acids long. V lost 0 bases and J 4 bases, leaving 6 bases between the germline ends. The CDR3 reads CATSRDRPTGELFF. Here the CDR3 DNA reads TGTGCCACCAGCAGAGATCGTCCCACCGGGGAGCTGTTTTTT.

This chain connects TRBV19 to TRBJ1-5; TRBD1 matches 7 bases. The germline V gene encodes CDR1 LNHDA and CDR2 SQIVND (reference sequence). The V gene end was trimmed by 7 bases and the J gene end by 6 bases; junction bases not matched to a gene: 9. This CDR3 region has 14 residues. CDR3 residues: CASTTTGSGQPQHF. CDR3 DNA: TGTGCCAGTACCACGACAGGGTCGGGTCAGCCCCAGCATTTT.

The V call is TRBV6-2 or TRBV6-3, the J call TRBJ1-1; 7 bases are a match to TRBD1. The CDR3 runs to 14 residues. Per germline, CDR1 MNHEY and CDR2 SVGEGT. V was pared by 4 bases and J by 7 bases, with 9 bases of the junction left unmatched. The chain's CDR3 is CASSSLQGSIEAFF. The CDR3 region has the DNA TGTGCCAGCAGTTCACTACAGGGGTCAATTGAAGCTTTCTTT.

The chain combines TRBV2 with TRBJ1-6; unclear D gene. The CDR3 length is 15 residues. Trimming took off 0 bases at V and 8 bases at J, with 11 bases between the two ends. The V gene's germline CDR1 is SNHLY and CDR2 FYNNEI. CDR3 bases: TGTGCCAGCAGTGAAGCAGGATCGAGGGATTCACCCCTCCACTTT. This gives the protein CASSEAGSRDSPLHF.

The CDR3 nucleotides are TGTGCCAGCAGTCGGGGGCAGGGGGCTATAGATACGCAGTATTTT. It yields the protein CASSRGQGAIDTQYF. The chain combines TRBV6-5 with TRBJ2-3; TRBD1 aligns across 8 bases. This CDR3 contains 15 residues. V lost 5 bases, J lost 5 bases, and 9 bases stayed unmatched. Per the germline V gene, CDR1 is MNHEY and CDR2 is SVGAGI.

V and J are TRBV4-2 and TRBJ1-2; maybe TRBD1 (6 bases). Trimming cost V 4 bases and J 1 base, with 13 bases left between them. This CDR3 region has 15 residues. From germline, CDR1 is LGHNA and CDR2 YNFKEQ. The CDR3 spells CASSPGQPLNYGYTF. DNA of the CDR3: TGTGCCAGCAGCCCTGGACAGCCACTTAACTATGGCTACACCTTC.

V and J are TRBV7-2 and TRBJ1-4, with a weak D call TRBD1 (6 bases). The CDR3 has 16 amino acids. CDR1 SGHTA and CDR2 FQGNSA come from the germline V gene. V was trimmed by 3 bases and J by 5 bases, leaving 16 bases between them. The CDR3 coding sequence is TGTGCCAGCAGCTTTGGTGGACAGCTATTCAATGAAAAACTGTTTTTT. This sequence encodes CASSFGGQLFNEKLFF.

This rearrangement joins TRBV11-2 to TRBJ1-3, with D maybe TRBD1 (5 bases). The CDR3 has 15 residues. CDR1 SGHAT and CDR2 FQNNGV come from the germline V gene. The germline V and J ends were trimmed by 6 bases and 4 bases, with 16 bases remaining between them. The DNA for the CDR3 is TGTGCCAGCAGTAACGAAGGGGCTGGAGGAAACACCATATATTTT. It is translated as CASSNEGAGGNTIYF.

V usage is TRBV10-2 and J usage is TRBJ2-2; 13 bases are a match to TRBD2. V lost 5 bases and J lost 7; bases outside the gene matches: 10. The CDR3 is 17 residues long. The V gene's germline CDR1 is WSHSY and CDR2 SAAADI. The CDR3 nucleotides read TGCGCCAGCAGTCCTAACGGACTAGCGGGAGCTGGCGGGGAGCTGTTTTTT. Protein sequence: CASSPNGLAGAGGELFF.

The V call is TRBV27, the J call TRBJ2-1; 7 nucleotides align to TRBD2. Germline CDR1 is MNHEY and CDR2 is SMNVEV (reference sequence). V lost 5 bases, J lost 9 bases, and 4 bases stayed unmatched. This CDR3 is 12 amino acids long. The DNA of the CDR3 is TGTGCCAGCAGTACGACTAGCAGTGAGCAGTTCTTC. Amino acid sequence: CASSTTSSEQFF.

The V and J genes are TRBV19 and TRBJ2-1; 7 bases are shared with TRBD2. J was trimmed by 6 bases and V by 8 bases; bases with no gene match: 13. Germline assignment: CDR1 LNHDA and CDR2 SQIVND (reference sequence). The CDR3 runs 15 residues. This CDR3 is CASGGRQRRVNEQFF. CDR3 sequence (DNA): TGTGCCAGTGGCGGGAGACAGAGGAGGGTCAATGAGCAGTTCTTC. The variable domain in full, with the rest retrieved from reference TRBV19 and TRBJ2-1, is DGGITQSPKYLFRKEGQNVTLSCEQNLNHDAMYWYRQDPGQGLRLIYYSQIVNDFQKGDIAEGYSVSREKKESFPLTVTSAQKNPTAFYLCASGGRQRRVNEQFFGPGTRLTVL.